Presented here are 23 T cell receptor beta chains from one specimen sequenced in a study of blood T cell repertoires in COVID-19. Here immunoSEQ multiplex PCR was the method, and the copy in TCRdb shows in-frame clones only, minus some. The profile shows approximately 100,000 clones, roughly nine tenths of them singletons. The sample taken for sequencing was peripheral blood. The receptors originated from an elderly woman with active COVID-19.

The V call is TRBV5-1, the J call TRBJ1-1; 8 positions agree with TRBD1. The CDR3 contains 15 residues. The ends lost 0 bases at V and 4 bases at J; junction bases unmatched: 5. Germline V gene data show CDR1 as SGHRS and CDR2 as YFSETQ. This chain's CDR3 is CASSLDPQGGTEAFF. DNA for the CDR3: TGCGCCAGCAGCTTGGACCCACAGGGGGGCACTGAAGCTTTCTTT. The complete variable domain, with remaining parts taken from reference TRBV5-1 and TRBJ1-1, reads KAGVTQTPRYLIKTRGQQVTLSCSPISGHRSVSWYQQTPGQGLQFLFEYFSETQRNKGNFPGRFSGRQFSNSRSEMNVSTLELGDSALYLCASSLDPQGGTEAFFGQGTRLTVV.

V and J are TRBV6-5 and TRBJ1-5; TRBD1 agrees at 7 bases. After removal of 5 bases from V and 6 bases from J, the junction contained 10 bases not matched to a gene. Germline values: CDR1 MNHEY, CDR2 SVGAGI. CDR3 size: 15 residues. In nucleotides, the CDR3 is TGTGCCAGCAGTCCACTACCAGGGGGAGCTCAGCCCCAGCATTTT. It yields the protein CASSPLPGGAQPQHF.

The chain is built from TRBV4-3 and TRBJ2-7, with 8 bases that match TRBD2. V dropped 2 bases and J dropped 3; count of bases not matched to a gene: 6. The germline V gene encodes CDR1 LGHNA and CDR2 YSLEER. CDR3 length: 15 amino acids. The CDR3 loop reads CASSQRLAGSYEQYF. CDR3 sequence (DNA): TGCGCCAGCAGCCAAAGGCTAGCGGGTAGCTACGAGCAGTACTTC.

This clone was recorded a few times. The chain carries TRBV7-3 and TRBJ1-2; 8 bases agree with TRBD1. This CDR3 has 13 residues. The germline CDR1 and CDR2 sequences are SGHTA and FQGTGA. The ends lost 4 bases at V and 8 bases at J; junction bases unmatched: 6. The CDR3 sequence: CASSSIQGGGYTF. The CDR3 coding sequence is TGTGCCAGCAGCTCAATACAGGGGGGAGGCTACACCTTC.

The chain combines TRBV11-1 with TRBJ2-1; 9 positions agree with TRBD2. Germline V CDR1 and CDR2: SGHAT, FQDESV (reference sequence). Trimming took 1 base from V and 7 from J; bases not matched to a gene: 5. The CDR3 totals 15 residues. CDR3 residues: CASSLGGLASNEQFF. The CDR3 nucleotides are TGTGCCAGCAGCTTAGGGGGACTAGCTTCGAATGAGCAGTTCTTC. Based on the CDR3 plus reference TRBV11-1 and TRBJ2-1, the full variable domain is EAEVAQSPRYKITEKSQAVAFWCDPISGHATLYWYRQILGQGPELLVQFQDESVVDDSQLPKDRFSAERLKGVDSTLKIQPAELGDSAMYLCASSLGGLASNEQFFGPGTRLTVL.

The chain links TRBV2 to TRBJ2-1, with 9 positions matching TRBD2. The germline CDR1 and CDR2 sequences are SNHLY and FYNNEI. V shed 8 bases and J 6 bases; nucleotides not matched to a gene: 5. CDR3 length: 13 amino acids. The CDR3 DNA sequence: TGTGCCAGCCTGAGGACTAGCGCCAATGAGCAGTTCTTC. Its translation: CASLRTSANEQFF.

With regard to this clone: An end of the junction does not agree with germline; a read error may underlie this. V usage is TRBV7-2 and J usage is TRBJ1-4; tentative D call: TRBD1 (5 bases). This CDR3 is built from 12 residues. Looked up from germline, CDR1 is SGHTA and CDR2 is FQGNSA. The DNA for the CDR3 is TGTGCCAGCAGCTTACCCGGGAGGGACTTGGTTTTT. This codes for CASSLPGRDLVF.

The chain has TRBV6-2 or TRBV6-3 and TRBJ1-2; 8 bases agree with TRBD1. This CDR3 contains 15 residues. Germline V gene lookup returns CDR1 MNHEY and CDR2 SVGEGT. V dropped 5 bases and J dropped 7; count of bases not matched to a gene: 12. CDR3 residues: CASSRAGTGVSGYTF. CDR3 DNA: TGTGCCAGCAGTAGAGCCGGGACAGGTGTCTCTGGCTACACCTTC.

The chain has TRBV9 and TRBJ2-5, with D possibly TRBD1 on 5 matching bases. The CDR3 totals 14 residues. V was pared by 0 bases and J by 4 bases, with 10 bases between. CDR1 is SGDLS and CDR2 is YYNGEE in the germline V gene. This CDR3 reads CASSVVGQGETQYF. The DNA for the CDR3 is TGTGCCAGCAGCGTAGTGGGGCAGGGAGAGACCCAGTACTTC.

The chain couples TRBV5-6 to TRBJ2-7; 7 bases map to TRBD1. The germline V gene has CDR1 SGHDT and CDR2 YYEEEE. The CDR3 consists of 13 residues. With 4 bases clipped from V and 6 bases from J, the junction kept 7 bases outside the gene matches. The CDR3 DNA sequence: TGTGCCAGCAGCCGACAGGGTCGTAGCGAGCAGTACTTC. Encoded protein: CASSRQGRSEQYF.

CDR3 DNA sequence: TGTGCCAGCTCATCAAATCCCCAAGAGACCCAGTACTTC. Its translation is CASSSNPQETQYF. This chain links TRBV18 with TRBJ2-5; no definite D call. In germline, CDR1 is KGHSH, CDR2 LQKENI. V lost 5 bases, J lost 1 base, and 8 bases lay in between. The CDR3 sequence is 13 residues long. The full variable domain, completed using reference TRBV18 and TRBJ2-5, is NAGVMQNPRHLVRRRGQEARLRCSPMKGHSHVYWYRQLPEEGLKFMVYLQKENIIDESGMPKERFSAEFPKEGPSILRIQQVVRGDSAAYFCASSSNPQETQYFGPGTRLLVL.

Only one count was recorded for this clone. DNA for the CDR3: TGTGCCAGCAGCCGTTTTTACGAGCAGTACTTC. It is translated as CASSRFYEQYF. The rearrangement uses TRBV25-1 and TRBJ2-7; D not certain. Germline CDR1 MGHDK, CDR2 SYGVNS. CDR3 length: 11 residues. Trimming cost V 6 bases and J 4 bases, with 7 bases left between them.

The count of this clone is one. The genes are TRBV5-6 and TRBJ1-4, with 9 nucleotides matching TRBD1. Trimming at V came to 3 bases and at J to 6 bases, leaving 3 bases not matched to a gene. Germline V gene lookup returns CDR1 SGHDT and CDR2 YYEEEE. The length of the CDR3 is 14 residues. CDR3 sequence reads: CASSYRGLDEKLFF. The CDR3, as DNA: TGTGCCAGCAGCTACAGGGGGCTCGATGAAAAACTGTTTTTT.

The chain joins TRBV7-6 to TRBJ2-5; 9 nucleotides align to TRBD2. The CDR3 length is 17 residues. With 1 base clipped from V and 7 bases from J, the junction kept 13 bases outside the gene matches. Germline CDR1 is SGHVS and CDR2 is FNYEAQ. For the CDR3, the DNA is TGTGCCAGCAGCTTAGTCCACCCAACCGGGACTAGCCTGACCCAGTACTTC. The encoded protein is CASSLVHPTGTSLTQYF.

V is TRBV7-2 and J is TRBJ1-1, with D possibly matching TRBD1 (5 bases). V lost 4 bases, J lost 0 bases, and 12 bases lay in between. Per germline, CDR1 SGHTA and CDR2 FQGNSA. This CDR3 is 15 amino acids long. The CDR3 sequence: CASSSGIGVNTEAFF. For the CDR3, the DNA is TGTGCCAGCAGCTCAGGGATAGGGGTGAACACTGAAGCTTTCTTT.

The chain combines TRBV19 with TRBJ1-1; possibly TRBD1 for D (6 bases). This CDR3 region has 12 residues. Germline CDR1 reads LNHDA; CDR2 reads SQIVND (reference sequence). The V gene lost 8 bases and the J gene lost 5 bases, with 12 bases spanning the gap. Here the CDR3 DNA reads TGTGCCAGTGGCAACAGGGAAACTGAAGCTTTCTTT. This gives the protein CASGNRETEAFF.

This rearrangement joins TRBV21-1 to TRBJ2-7; TRBD2, the table's D call, was not compared with the DNA. TRBV21-1 is tagged as a pseudogene. This CDR3 spans 16 amino acids. CDR3 amino acids: CASATSGGPPYFEQYF. CDR3 bases: TGTGCCAGCGCCACCAGCGGGGGGCCCCCTTATTTCGAGCAGTACTTC.

This chain links TRBV5-5 with TRBJ2-4; 9 positions match TRBD2. CDR3 length: 16 amino acids. The ends lost 4 bases at V and 0 bases at J; junction bases unmatched: 5. Per the germline V gene, CDR1 is SGHKS and CDR2 is YYEKEE (reference sequence). The CDR3 is CASSVAGVLAKNIQYF. The CDR3 nucleotides are TGTGCCAGCAGCGTAGCGGGAGTCTTAGCCAAAAACATTCAGTACTTC.

The chain uses TRBV28 and TRBJ2-1; TRBD1 is a possible D gene (6 bases). CDR1 and CDR2 from the germline V gene are MDHEN and SYDVKM. Trimming left V 2 bases short and J 4 bases short, with 9 bases between. The CDR3 runs to 14 residues. The CDR3 DNA sequence: TGTGCCAGCAGTTTACAGGGGCCGTACAATGAGCAGTTCTTC. Residues: CASSLQGPYNEQFF.

The CDR3 DNA reads TGTGCCAGCAGCTTCGGCAGCGGGAACACTGAAGCTTTCTTT. Protein sequence: CASSFGSGNTEAFF. The rearrangement links TRBV7-9 to TRBJ1-1; no clear D gene. Germline CDR1 and CDR2: SEHNR and FQNEAQ (reference sequence). CDR3 length: 14 residues. V lost 3 bases, J lost 1 base, and 9 bases lay in between.

V and J are TRBV7-9 and TRBJ2-2; TRBD2 aligns across 8 bases. The CDR3 spans 19 residues. Trimming cost V 5 bases and J 1 base; bases outside gene matches: 15. The germline CDR1 and CDR2 sequences are SEHNR and FQNEAQ (reference sequence). The DNA for the CDR3 is TGTGCCAGCAGCCACCCCCTGGGGACTAGACAGAGGAACACCGGGGAGCTGTTTTTT. Its translation: CASSHPLGTRQRNTGELFF.

The chain employs TRBV12-5 and TRBJ1-2, with D tentatively TRBD1 (6 bases). The germline V and J ends were trimmed by 1 base and 7 bases, with 19 bases remaining between them. From germline, CDR1 is LGHNT and CDR2 FRNRAP. The CDR3 runs to 16 residues. This CDR3 reads CASGLGDVGGRSGYTF. The CDR3 nucleotides read TGTGCTAGTGGTTTGGGCGACGTCGGGGGGCGCTCTGGCTACACCTTC.

This chain joins TRBV19 and TRBJ2-1; 12 bases agree with TRBD2. Per germline, CDR1 LNHDA and CDR2 SQIVND (reference sequence). The length of the CDR3 is 16 residues. V lost 6 bases, J lost 12 bases, and 15 bases stayed unmatched. This CDR3 reads CASSLTQTSGSGGQFF. CDR3 in DNA: TGTGCCAGTAGCTTAACCCAGACTAGCGGGAGTGGCGGGCAGTTCTTC.